The 19 T cell receptor beta chains given below trace back to one sample, sequenced in a study of cytomegalovirus exposure and HLA in healthy donors. PCR employed 60 Vbeta and 13 Jbeta primers. The assay was immunoSEQ multiplex PCR, and TCRdb's table has in-frame clones only and misses some. Among roughly 200,000 clones listed, 75% to 90% were seen once. Sequenced material: PBMCs. Receptor source: a woman aged 25 to 39 in good health and CMV-seronegative.

The CDR3 nucleotides are TGTGCCAGCAGCCACAGGGTTTCCTACAATGAGCAGTTCTTC. Residues: CASSHRVSYNEQFF. V gene TRBV13 combines with J gene TRBJ2-1; weak D call: TRBD1 (6 bases). The CDR3 runs to 14 residues. Trimming pared 5 bases from V and 1 base from J, leaving 9 bases between. The germline V gene encodes CDR1 PRHDT and CDR2 FYEKMQ (reference sequence).

This clone turned up a few times. The gene calls are TRBV9 and TRBJ2-1, with a weak D call TRBD2 (5 bases). The CDR3 has 15 amino acids. The V end was cut by 0 bases, the J end by 4 bases, with 11 bases between. CDR1 is SGDLS, CDR2 YYNGEE, per germline. CDR3 in amino acids: CASSVVGGEYNEQFF. CDR3 coding DNA: TGTGCCAGCAGCGTAGTAGGAGGAGAATACAATGAGCAGTTCTTC.

The chain links TRBV2 to TRBJ2-5, with D perhaps TRBD1 (6 bases). Germline loops: CDR1 SNHLY, CDR2 FYNNEI. The CDR3 contains 14 residues. The ends were cut back, 2 bases at V and 4 bases at J, with 11 bases in the middle. The CDR3 sequence: CASSENRVSETQYF. Written as DNA, the CDR3 is TGTGCCAGCAGTGAAAACAGGGTATCAGAGACCCAGTACTTC.

CDR3 DNA sequence: TGTGCCAGCAGCTGGACTAGCGGGGCATACAATGAGCAGTTCTTC. Its protein product is CASSWTSGAYNEQFF. V gene TRBV7-3 combines with J gene TRBJ2-1; 12 bases align to TRBD2. Trimming removed 4 bases from V and 4 bases from J; junction bases left unmatched: 2. CDR3 length equals 15 residues. Germline V lookup: CDR1 SGHTA, CDR2 FQGTGA.

This clone was counted between two and nine times. The chain has TRBV29-1 and TRBJ2-5; TRBD2 is a possible D gene (7 bases). Per germline, CDR1 SQVTM and CDR2 ANQGSEA. CDR3 length equals 12 residues. V lost 7 bases, J lost 2 bases, and 11 bases lay in between. The CDR3 reads CSAGGQQETQYF. The DNA for the CDR3 is TGCAGCGCCGGGGGGCAGCAAGAGACCCAGTACTTC.

The rearrangement links TRBV10-1 to TRBJ2-1, with 10 bases that match TRBD2. Germline V lookup: CDR1 WNHNN, CDR2 SYGVQD (reference sequence). The J segment lost 5 bases and the V segment lost 3 bases, leaving 7 bases of the junction unmatched. The CDR3 runs 16 residues. The CDR3, as DNA: TGCGCCAGCAGTGATAGAGCGGGAGGGCCTGACAATGAGCAGTTCTTC. Amino acid sequence: CASSDRAGGPDNEQFF.

The count of this clone is one. The V call is TRBV5-1, the J call TRBJ2-1, with TRBD1 as a possible D gene (6 bases). V lost 4 bases and J 13 bases, leaving 18 bases between the germline ends. Per the germline V gene, CDR1 is SGHRS and CDR2 is YFSETQ. This CDR3 is built from 13 residues. CDR3 amino acids: CASSRGGAEVQFF. Here the CDR3 DNA reads TGCGCCAGCAGCAGAGGGGGTGCGGAAGTACAGTTCTTC.

The genes are TRBV5-6 and TRBJ2-7; tentative D call: TRBD1 (6 bases). Germline CDR1 reads SGHDT; CDR2 reads YYEEEE. The V and J ends lost 3 bases and 6 bases respectively, with 19 bases between them. This CDR3 has 15 residues. The CDR3 sequence: CASSSTPTGTIEQYF. As DNA, the CDR3 is TGTGCCAGCAGCTCAACCCCTACAGGGACCATCGAGCAGTACTTC.

This chain uses TRBV7-9 with TRBJ2-5; 7 nucleotides line up with TRBD2. Trimming removed 6 bases from V and 3 bases from J; junction bases left unmatched: 10. Germline-derived CDR1 and CDR2 are SEHNR and FQNEAQ (reference sequence). This CDR3 is built from 15 residues. The CDR3 nucleotides are TGTGCCAGCAGTATTGTCGGGGAGGGAAAAGAGACCCAGTACTTC. The encoded protein is CASSIVGEGKETQYF. Using reference TRBV7-9 and TRBJ2-5 for the parts outside the CDR3, the full variable domain is DTGVSQNPRHKITKRGQNVTFRCDPISEHNRLYWYRQTLGQGPEFLTYFQNEAQLEKSRLLSDRFSAERPKGSFSTLEIQRTEQGDSAMYLCASSIVGEGKETQYFGPGTRLLVL.

This chain links TRBV19 with TRBJ1-1; TRBD1 matches at 9 bases. Germline values: CDR1 LNHDA, CDR2 SQIVND (reference sequence). V dropped 7 bases and J dropped 10; count of bases not matched to a gene: 7. The CDR3 loop spans 12 amino acids. For the CDR3, the DNA is TGTGCCAGTATGACAGGGGGATTGTCAGCTTTCTTT. Translated, it gives CASMTGGLSAFF.

About this clone: This specimen includes other DNA sequences encoding the same CDR3. CDR3 sequence: CSVGDSYEQYF. The CDR3 DNA follows: TGCAGCGTCGGGGACAGCTACGAGCAGTACTTC. The V and J genes are TRBV29-1 and TRBJ2-7; TRBD1 matches at 7 bases. The CDR3 consists of 11 residues. Germline V gene data show CDR1 as SQVTM and CDR2 as ANQGSEA. J lost 3 bases, V lost 6 bases, and 2 bases had no gene match.

The chain recombines TRBV18 with TRBJ2-1, with D maybe TRBD2 (5 bases). Germline lookup yields CDR1 KGHSH and CDR2 LQKENI. Trimming took 6 bases from V and 4 from J, leaving 10 bases between them. This CDR3 region has 13 residues. DNA for the CDR3: TGTGCCAGCTCCCCCGCGGGTTACAATGAGCAGTTCTTC. This codes for CASSPAGYNEQFF.

This sequence joins TRBV7-9 and TRBJ1-2, with 9 bases fitting TRBD1. Trimming cost V 5 bases and J 5 bases; bases outside gene matches: 6. This CDR3 spans 14 amino acids. The germline CDR1 and CDR2 sequences are SEHNR and FQNEAQ (reference sequence). The CDR3 DNA reads as TGTGCCAGCAGCCCGACAGGGGGAAGGTATGGCTACACCTTC. Translated, it gives CASSPTGGRYGYTF.

The V and J genes are TRBV7-3 and TRBJ1-2; 9 bases align to TRBD1. From germline, CDR1 is SGHTA and CDR2 FQGTGA. This CDR3 comprises 15 residues. Trimming took 2 bases from V and 5 from J; bases not matched to a gene: 6. CDR3 amino acids: CASSLDGTGRYGYTF. The CDR3 DNA sequence: TGTGCCAGCAGCTTAGATGGGACAGGGAGGTATGGCTACACCTTC.

This chain joins TRBV11-3 and TRBJ2-3; a weak D match, TRBD2 (6 bases). The CDR3 runs to 15 residues. V was clipped by 4 bases and J by 3 bases, with 14 bases between them. Germline CDR1 reads SGHNT; CDR2 reads YENEEA. CDR3 DNA sequence: TGTGCCAGCAGCTCCCGGGCGGGGTCGACAGATACGCAGTATTTT. Translating it yields CASSSRAGSTDTQYF.

This clone has more than one count but fewer than ten. This CDR3 is CASSLDPGDNQPQHF. The CDR3, as DNA: TGCGCCAGCAGCTTGGACCCGGGGGACAATCAGCCCCAGCATTTT. This rearrangement joins TRBV5-1 to TRBJ1-5; D may be TRBD1 (5 bases). Per the germline V gene, CDR1 is SGHRS and CDR2 is YFSETQ. Trimming pared 0 bases from V and 3 bases from J, leaving 10 bases between. This CDR3 region has 15 residues.

This chain uses TRBV7-3 with TRBJ2-2, with 7 nucleotides matching TRBD2. The CDR3 has 16 residues. V gave up 5 bases and J gave up 2 bases; unmatched junction bases: 8. Per the germline V gene, CDR1 is SGHTA and CDR2 is FQGTGA. As DNA, the CDR3 is TGTGCCAGCAGCCCCGGGACTAACCCCAACACCGGGGAGCTGTTTTTT. It codes for CASSPGTNPNTGELFF.

The chain joins TRBV2 to TRBJ2-1; D is ambiguous. The CDR3 consists of 12 residues. Germline-derived CDR1 and CDR2 are SNHLY and FYNNEI. V was shortened by 5 bases and J by 8 bases, with 10 bases between the two germline ends. CDR3 coding DNA: TGTGCCAGCAGTTTTAACGAGCATGAGCAGTTCTTC. This translates into CASSFNEHEQFF.

The CDR3 region is CASSLWPREQYF. CDR3 nucleotide sequence: TGTGCCAGCAGCTTATGGCCCCGCGAGCAGTACTTC. The chain has TRBV7-8 and TRBJ2-7; D not certain. Between the trimmed V and J ends, which lost 2 bases and 6 bases, there was a span of 8 bases. CDR3 length equals 12 residues. The germline CDR1 and CDR2 sequences are SGHVS and FQNEAQ.